This T cell receptor (beta chain) was profiled in a study of response to subunit inactivated influenza vaccine. MiXCR was run by TCRdb on the RT-PCR reads, yielding one entry per CDR3 protein. Of about 170,000 distinct CDR3 sequences detected, 12% appear once; the ten largest clones hold 29%. Germline CDR1 reads SEHNR; CDR2 reads FQNEAQ (reference sequence). This CDR3 is 14 amino acids long. Trimming cost V 5 bases and J 6 bases; bases outside gene matches: 8. A further study also used this sample, focusing on T cells expressing NK-cell markers. Turning to that study: Researchers built TCR beta cDNA using 5'RACE template switching with UMIs. The sequencing cohort of eight donors included seven HCMV-seropositive individuals and one seronegative individual. About 1.0-7.0% of CD8+ T cells in 6 or 7 donors belonged to dominant NKG2C+ clonotypes.

V and J are TRBV7-9 and TRBJ2-3, with 7 bases matching TRBD1. The input for sequencing was CD8+ T cells sorted from PBMCs, taken about 11 days after vaccination. This sequence was found in a man aged 45-60 years who received an inactivated influenza vaccine. Written as DNA, the CDR3 is TGTGCCAGCAGCCAAGACAGGGATTACGATACGCAGTATTTT. Translation gives CASSQDRDYDTQYF.